The present T cell receptor beta chain was sequenced within a study of T cell repertoires in cytomegalovirus infection. Across the whole study: CMV infection and matching HLA type were both indicated by public TCR beta signatures.

CDR1 is SGHTA, CDR2 FQGTGA, per germline. V was clipped by 5 bases and J by 4 bases, with 14 bases between them. The CDR3 loop spans 14 amino acids. As concerns this clonotype: Its antigen is undetermined.

TCRdb itself ran the reads through MiXCR, one entry per CDR3 protein. Found here are some 680,000 distinct CDR3 sequences, about 40% of them singletons; the top ten hold 2.8%. Study-wide points: Carriage of CMV together with the relevant HLA was identifiable through cumulative public TCR beta family frequency. The study found HLA-C-restricted CMV-specific TCR beta clonotypes dominating the ex vivo response.

The sequenced sample was PBMCs. This TCR was recovered from a human donor in good health (CMV status not recorded). Some clones in this sample may be carry-over from other donors' samples. This chain joins TRBV7-3 and TRBJ1-2, with a possible D match to TRBD1 (5 bases). The CDR3, as DNA: TGTGCCAGCAGCCCGACGGTGAGGGGCTATGGCTACACCTTC. Its translation: CASSPTVRGYGYTF.